A selection of T cell receptor beta chains follows, all from one sample in a study of blood T cell repertoires in COVID-19. Only in-frame clones appear in the TCRdb table, and some are missing; sequencing was by immunoSEQ multiplex PCR. The sample lists around 380,000 clones, approximately 89% occurring once. Sequencing input: PBMCs or T cells enriched from blood (not recorded which). The receptors were sampled from a man younger than 40 who had recovered from COVID-19. Both conserved end residues are part of each CDR3. The D gene is left open where the match is weak. Size is stated for part of the rows, as once, few or many counts, or as a class when the clone is expanded.

d_call clone_size cdr3_length j_call v_call cdr3_nt cdr3_aa
. few 14 TRBJ1-5 TRBV5-6 TGTGCCAGCAGCGGGGGGGAAGTCAATCAGCCCCAGCATTTT CASSGGEVNQPQHF
. . 16 TRBJ2-1 TRBV5-1 TGCGCCAGCAGCTTGTTTCCGAAGAGCTCCTACAATGAGCAGTTCTTC CASSLFPKSSYNEQFF
TRBD1 . 15 TRBJ1-1 TRBV7-8 TGTGCCAGCAGCCAGACAGGGAAGGCGAACACTGAAGCTTTCTTT CASSQTGKANTEAFF
. . 15 TRBJ1-4 TRBV6-6 TGTGCCAGCAGTACCCGGACATCGGCTAATGAAAAACTGTTTTTT CASSTRTSANEKLFF
. . 13 TRBJ1-6 TRBV10-3 TGTGCCATCAGTGAATCGCTAGATTCACCCCTCCACTTT CAISESLDSPLHF
TRBD1 . 16 TRBJ1-5 TRBV19 TGTGCCAGTAGTTCCCCGGACAGGGGGCTTCATCAGCCCCAGCATTTT CASSSPDRGLHQPQHF
TRBD1 . 12 TRBJ1-2 TRBV10-3 TGTGCCATTGACAGGGGGGGTTTTGGCTACACCTTC CAIDRGGFGYTF
TRBD1 . 14 TRBJ1-6 TRBV3-1/TRBV3-2 TGTGCCAGCAGCCAACGGGACAGGGGCTCACCCCTCCACTTT CASSQRDRGSPLHF
TRBD1 . 15 TRBJ1-2 TRBV18 TGTGCCAGCTCACCGACAGGGTCTTTCAACTATGGCTACACCTTC CASSPTGSFNYGYTF
. . 16 TRBJ2-1 TRBV6-1 TGTGCCAGCAGTGAATTGGCTGCGGGGCTATCGCTTGAGCAGTTCTTC CASSELAAGLSLEQFF
TRBD1 few 15 TRBJ1-6 TRBV7-9 TGTGCCAGCAGCCAATGGACAGGGGGCGATTCACCCCTCCACTTT CASSQWTGGDSPLHF
. once 16 TRBJ1-5 TRBV4-1 TGCGCCAGCAGCCTCGGGGGGTACTATAGCAATCAGCCCCAGCATTTT CASSLGGYYSNQPQHF
TRBD1 . 14 TRBJ2-7 TRBV19 TGTGCCAGTACCCCCGGACAGGGGTCGTACGAGCAGTACTTC CASTPGQGSYEQYF
. . 16 TRBJ2-1 TRBV6-5 TGTGCCAGCAGTTACTCGACTGCGGGGGCGGACAATGAGCAGTTCTTC CASSYSTAGADNEQFF
. . 13 TRBJ1-1 TRBV30 TGTGCCTGGAGTGTACTACGGAACACTGAAGCTTTCTTT CAWSVLRNTEAFF
. few 16 TRBJ1-1 TRBV4-2 TGTGCCAGCAGCCAAGGTACAGCGGGGGGGAACACTGAAGCTTTCTTT CASSQGTAGGNTEAFF
TRBD1 . 17 TRBJ1-5 TRBV7-9 TGTGCCAGCAGCCTCGGGGCGGGACAGGCGGGCAATCAGCCCCAGCATTTT CASSLGAGQAGNQPQHF
. . 16 TRBJ2-1 TRBV14 TGTGCCAGCAGCCAAGAAGCGGCGCCAAGGGAGAATGAGCAGTTCTTC CASSQEAAPRENEQFF
TRBD1 . 15 TRBJ2-5 TRBV7-6 TGTGCCAGCAGCCCCCCGTGGCAGGGGGTGGAGACCCAGTACTTC CASSPPWQGVETQYF
TRBD1 . 14 TRBJ1-5 TRBV6-5 TGTGCCAGCAGTCGGGACAGGAACAATCAGCCCCAGCATTTT CASSRDRNNQPQHF
. . 14 TRBJ2-2 TRBV5-1 TGCGCCAGCAGCTGGACAGAGAACACCGGGGAGCTGTTTTTT CASSWTENTGELFF
. . 15 TRBJ2-5 TRBV4-2 TGTGCCAGCAGCCAAGATCTGGAGGGGGCAGAGACCCAGTACTTC CASSQDLEGAETQYF
. . 14 TRBJ2-7 TRBV3-1/TRBV3-2 TGTGCCAGCAGCCAAAATACCGGGACCTACGAGCAGTACTTC CASSQNTGTYEQYF
TRBD1 . 14 TRBJ1-2 TRBV6-5 TGTGCCAGCAGCGGACAGGGGGCGATCTATGGCTACACCTTC CASSGQGAIYGYTF
. . 15 TRBJ1-5 TRBV15 TGTGCCACCAGCAGAGTTGTAGACTACAATCAGCCCCAGCATTTT CATSRVVDYNQPQHF
. . 14 TRBJ1-3 TRBV7-2 TGTGCCAGCAGCTTAGGTTCCAGGGTGCGCACCATATATTTT CASSLGSRVRTIYF
. once 11 TRBJ1-2 TRBV30 TGTGCCTGCGGACGGGGCTATGGCTACACCTTC CACGRGYGYTF
. . 14 TRBJ1-3 TRBV3-1/TRBV3-2 TGTGCCAGCAGCCCGACAGTGGACGGAAACACCATATATTTT CASSPTVDGNTIYF
. . 15 TRBJ2-5 TRBV9 TGTGCCAGCAGCGTAGCCTCTGCGGGGATCGAGACCCAGTACTTC CASSVASAGIETQYF
. once 13 TRBJ2-1 TRBV30 TGTGCCTGGACGCGGGACTCGCACAATGAGCAGTTCTTC CAWTRDSHNEQFF
. . 14 TRBJ1-5 TRBV5-1 TGCGCCAGCAGCTTGGGGACAGCGGATCAGCCCCAGCATTTT CASSLGTADQPQHF
TRBD1 . 15 TRBJ2-2 TRBV6-5 TGTGCCAGCAAGAGGGGACAGGGGGCCAAGGGGGAGCTGTTTTTT CASKRGQGAKGELFF
TRBD2 . 16 TRBJ2-3 TRBV5-4 TGTGCCAGCAAAAAAACTAGCGGGGGGGCGGAAGATACGCAGTATTTT CASKKTSGGAEDTQYF
. few 14 TRBJ2-7 TRBV6-1 TGTGCCAGCAGTGACGTGGGTAGGCGGTACGAGCAGTACTTC CASSDVGRRYEQYF
TRBD2 . 17 TRBJ2-3 TRBV5-1 TGCGCCAGCAGCTTTGAGCAGCGGGGTCGGGGCACAGATACGCAGTATTTT CASSFEQRGRGTDTQYF
TRBD1 . 16 TRBJ2-2 TRBV7-8 TGTGCCAGCAGCTCTCCGGGACAGGGGGCCGGCGGGGAGCTGTTTTTT CASSSPGQGAGGELFF
TRBD1 . 14 TRBJ1-1 TRBV5-1 TGCGCCAGCGGAAGGGGGCAGGGGGGCACTGAAGCTTTCTTT CASGRGQGGTEAFF
TRBD2 . 15 TRBJ2-7 TRBV3-1/TRBV3-2 TGTGCCAGCAGCCCATCTAGCGGGGGGCCCTACGAGCAGTACTTC CASSPSSGGPYEQYF
. . 16 TRBJ1-2 TRBV6-5 TGTGCCAGCAGTTACTCGATTTCCGCCCAGGGCTATGGCTACACCTTC CASSYSISAQGYGYTF
TRBD2 . 15 TRBJ2-1 TRBV5-4 TGTGCCAGCAATCCCCTAGCGGGGGGCCCCAATGAGCAGTTCTTC CASNPLAGGPNEQFF
. . 14 TRBJ1-6 TRBV9 TGTGCCAGCAGCGCCCAGACCTATAATTCACCCCTCCACTTT CASSAQTYNSPLHF
. . 14 TRBJ2-7 TRBV27 TGTGCCAGCAGTTTCTTCGGTTCCTCCTACGAGCAGTACTTC CASSFFGSSYEQYF
TRBD1 once 17 TRBJ1-1 TRBV3-1/TRBV3-2 TGTGCCAGCAGCCAAGAGGGGAGAGGGGGCGTGAACACTGAAGCTTTCTTT CASSQEGRGGVNTEAFF
. . 17 TRBJ1-1 TRBV7-9 TGTGCCAGCAGCTTAGCGCCCAGCGTAGGAATGAACACTGAAGCTTTCTTT CASSLAPSVGMNTEAFF
. . 11 TRBJ2-7 TRBV5-1 TGCGCCAGCACCGACAGATACGAGCAGTACTTC CASTDRYEQYF
. . 14 TRBJ1-6 TRBV28 TGTGCCAGCAGTGACAGCTCCTATAATTCACCCCTCCACTTT CASSDSSYNSPLHF
TRBD1 . 15 TRBJ1-2 TRBV3-1/TRBV3-2 TGTGCCAGCAGTCCCCGCACGACAGGGTCCCACGGCTACACCTTC CASSPRTTGSHGYTF
. . 16 TRBJ1-1 TRBV18 TGTGCCAGCTCACCTTCATCGGTCGGGGTTAATGTTGAAGCTTTCTTT CASSPSSVGVNVEAFF
TRBD2 . 17 TRBJ2-1 TRBV7-8 TGTGCCAGCAGCCCTAGCGGGGGAGCGGGGAGGTGGAATGAGCAGTTCTTC CASSPSGGAGRWNEQFF
. . 16 TRBJ2-1 TRBV19 TGTGCCAGTAGTACCACCTGGAGCAGGGCTAACAATGAGCAGTTCTTC CASSTTWSRANNEQFF
. . 14 TRBJ1-2 TRBV10-2 TGCGCCAGCGGACCTCATCAGGGAGGATATGGCTACACCTTC CASGPHQGGYGYTF
. . 15 TRBJ1-2 TRBV4-2 TGTGCCAGCAGCCAAGAAGGACAGTTCAACTATGGCTACACCTTC CASSQEGQFNYGYTF